The 9 T cell receptor beta chains in this list originate from one sample, sequenced in a study of OX40 agonist ivuxolimab in advanced cancers. Repertoires were generated with immunoSEQ multiplex PCR, while TCRdb's copy carries only in-frame clones and drops some. The data hold around 56,000 clones, with roughly 86% observed a single time. The sample here was CD4+ or CD8+ T cells sorted from blood, taken in a trial of the OX40 agonist ivuxolimab. The receptor set was obtained from an adult with an advanced solid tumor such as melanoma, head and neck, liver or kidney cancer.

The rearrangement links TRBV7-9 to TRBJ1-6; D call uncertain. V was pared by 4 bases and J by 16 bases, with 17 bases between. Germline values: CDR1 SEHNR, CDR2 FQNEAQ (reference sequence). The CDR3 is 13 residues long. The CDR3 reads CASSSAGREQLHF. The CDR3 region has the DNA TGTGCCAGCAGCTCGGCGGGGAGGGAACAACTCCACTTT.

The chain employs TRBV9 and TRBJ2-1, with 14 bases identical to TRBD2. Germline trimming cut 2 bases from V and 9 bases from J; bases unmatched to any gene: 7. The germline CDR1 and CDR2 sequences are SGDLS and YYNGEE. The CDR3 has 16 residues. CDR3 in amino acids: CASSVGGLAGEAEQFF. CDR3 DNA: TGTGCCAGCAGCGTGGGGGGACTAGCGGGAGAGGCTGAGCAGTTCTTC.

CDR3 DNA sequence: TGTGCCAGCAGCCCCGGGACAGGCGACTACAATGAGCAGTTCTTC. Its protein is CASSPGTGDYNEQFF. V and J are TRBV7-9 and TRBJ2-1, with 8 bases identical to TRBD1. Looked up from germline, CDR1 is SEHNR and CDR2 is FQNEAQ (reference sequence). The trim removed 5 bases at V and 3 bases at J, leaving 6 bases unmatched. The CDR3 covers 15 residues.

The chain has TRBV4-3 and TRBJ1-2; a weak D match, TRBD1 (5 bases). The V end was cut by 0 bases, the J end by 6 bases, with 14 bases between. The length of the CDR3 is 15 residues. CDR1 is LGHNA, CDR2 YSLEER, per germline. The CDR3 is CASSQDRGDHHGYTF. Here the CDR3 DNA reads TGCGCCAGCAGCCAAGATCGAGGGGACCATCATGGCTACACCTTC.

This chain connects TRBV7-2 to TRBJ1-1, with 12 bases fitting TRBD1. Germline CDR1 reads SGHTA; CDR2 reads FQGNSA. With 2 bases clipped from V and 5 bases from J, the junction kept 3 bases outside the gene matches. The CDR3 has 15 residues. This CDR3 reads CASSLRGQGATEAFF. The CDR3, as DNA: TGTGCCAGCAGCTTAAGGGGACAGGGGGCGACTGAAGCTTTCTTT.

The chain is built from TRBV5-5 and TRBJ2-1, with D maybe TRBD1 (6 bases). Germline CDR1 SGHKS, CDR2 YYEKEE (reference sequence). The V end was cut by 6 bases, the J end by 6 bases, with 10 bases between. The CDR3 runs 12 residues. CDR3 sequence: CASIRGLNEQFF. CDR3 in DNA: TGTGCCAGCATCAGGGGTCTCAATGAGCAGTTCTTC. Using reference TRBV5-5 and TRBJ2-1 for the parts outside the CDR3, the full variable domain is DAGVTQSPTHLIKTRGQQVTLRCSPISGHKSVSWYQQVLGQGPQFIFQYYEKEERGRGNFPDRFSARQFPNYSSELNVNALLLGDSALYLCASIRGLNEQFFGPGTRLTVL.

V and J are TRBV5-1 and TRBJ1-3, with D possibly matching TRBD1 (5 bases). The germline CDR1 and CDR2 sequences are SGHRS and YFSETQ. The CDR3 runs to 15 residues. V was cut by 0 bases and J by 4 bases, with 11 bases left in between. The CDR3 nucleotides are TGCGCCAGCAGCTTGGAAGGGGTTGACGGAAACACCATATATTTT. It specifies CASSLEGVDGNTIYF. The variable domain in full, with the rest retrieved from reference TRBV5-1 and TRBJ1-3, is KAGVTQTPRYLIKTRGQQVTLSCSPISGHRSVSWYQQTPGQGLQFLFEYFSETQRNKGNFPGRFSGRQFSNSRSEMNVSTLELGDSALYLCASSLEGVDGNTIYFGEGSWLTVV.

The chain employs TRBV7-9 and TRBJ1-3; no clear D gene. The CDR3 is 14 residues long. Germline CDR1 is SEHNR and CDR2 is FQNEAQ (reference sequence). Between the trimmed V and J ends, which lost 6 bases and 0 bases, there was a span of 9 bases. The CDR3 DNA follows: TGTGCCAGCAGTCCCCCGGGCTCTGGAAACACCATATATTTT. Amino acids: CASSPPGSGNTIYF.

The chain employs TRBV18 and TRBJ2-7; TRBD1 aligns across 7 bases. V trimming: 3 bases; J trimming: 3 bases; junction bases outside the gene matches: 5. This CDR3 has 14 amino acids. Germline V gene lookup returns CDR1 KGHSH and CDR2 LQKENI. The CDR3 sequence is CASSPDRSSYEQYV. DNA of the CDR3: TGTGCCAGCTCACCGGACAGGAGCAGCTACGAGCAGTACGTC.